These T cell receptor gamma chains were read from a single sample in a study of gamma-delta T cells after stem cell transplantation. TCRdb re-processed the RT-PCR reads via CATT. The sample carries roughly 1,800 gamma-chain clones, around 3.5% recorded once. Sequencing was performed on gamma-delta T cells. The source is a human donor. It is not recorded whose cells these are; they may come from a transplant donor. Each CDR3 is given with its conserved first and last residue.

CDR3 protein: CALWERLRRGYKKLF
J gene: TRGJ1/TRGJ2
V gene: TRGV9

CDR3 protein: CALWQQELGKKIKVF
J gene: TRGJP
V gene: TRGV9

CDR3 protein: CATWVGVGFGYKKLF
J gene: TRGJ1/TRGJ2
V gene: TRGV4

CDR3 protein: CALWDQQELGKKIKVF
J gene: TRGJP
V gene: TRGV9

CDR3 protein: CALWEPRQELGKKIKVF
J gene: TRGJP
V gene: TRGV9

CDR3 protein: CALWEKDGLGKKIKVF
J gene: TRGJP
V gene: TRGV9

CDR3 protein: CALWEVPTSLRLGKKIKVF
J gene: TRGJP
V gene: TRGV9

CDR3 protein: CALWELQELGKKIKVF
J gene: TRGJP
V gene: TRGV9

CDR3 protein: CALWEVLRELGKKIKVF
J gene: TRGJP
V gene: TRGV9

CDR3 protein: CALWEGLGKKIKVF
J gene: TRGJP
V gene: TRGV9

CDR3 protein: CATRDRRRNYYKKLF
J gene: TRGJ1/TRGJ2
V gene: TRGV3

CDR3 protein: CALWEKLGKKIKVF
J gene: TRGJP
V gene: TRGV9

CDR3 protein: CALWEASSGELGKKIKVF
J gene: TRGJP
V gene: TRGV9

CDR3 protein: CALWEVRAELGKKIKVF
J gene: TRGJP
V gene: TRGV9

CDR3 protein: CATWAEVYSSDWIKTF
J gene: TRGJP2
V gene: TRGV2

CDR3 protein: CALWEPLGKKIKVF
J gene: TRGJP
V gene: TRGV9

CDR3 protein: CATWDGLFGRIKTF
J gene: TRGJP2
V gene: TRGV2

CDR3 protein: CALWELGKKIKVF
J gene: TRGJP
V gene: TRGV9

CDR3 protein: CATWDRRGKLF
J gene: TRGJ1/TRGJ2
V gene: TRGV3

CDR3 protein: CALWVLQELGKKIKVF
J gene: TRGJP
V gene: TRGV9

CDR3 protein: CATWDGQELGKKIKVF
J gene: TRGJP
V gene: TRGV2

CDR3 protein: CATWDSINYYKKLF
J gene: TRGJ1/TRGJ2
V gene: TRGV3

CDR3 protein: CATWDRWIKTF
J gene: TRGJP2
V gene: TRGV2

CDR3 protein: CALWEIPQELGKKIKVF
J gene: TRGJP
V gene: TRGV9

CDR3 protein: CALWDYQELGKKIKVF
J gene: TRGJP
V gene: TRGV9

CDR3 protein: CALWEVVGKKIKVF
J gene: TRGJP
V gene: TRGV9

CDR3 protein: CALWEGTGWFKIF
J gene: TRGJP1
V gene: TRGV9

CDR3 protein: CALWEVIGELGKKIKVF
J gene: TRGJP
V gene: TRGV9

CDR3 protein: CATWGQGPGDWIKTF
J gene: TRGJP2
V gene: TRGV2

CDR3 protein: CALWEHQELGKKIKVF
J gene: TRGJP
V gene: TRGV9

CDR3 protein: CATWDAQLIYYKKLF
J gene: TRGJ1/TRGJ2
V gene: TRGV4

CDR3 protein: CALWEDGELGKKIKVF
J gene: TRGJP
V gene: TRGV9

CDR3 protein: CALWETAQELGKKIKVF
J gene: TRGJP
V gene: TRGV9

CDR3 protein: CALWETKLGKKIKVF
J gene: TRGJP
V gene: TRGV9

CDR3 protein: CATWDGQGYKKLF
J gene: TRGJ1/TRGJ2
V gene: TRGV2

CDR3 protein: CALWEPTPLRKKLF
J gene: TRGJ1/TRGJ2
V gene: TRGV9

CDR3 protein: CALWEAALFELGKKIKVF
J gene: TRGJP
V gene: TRGV9

CDR3 protein: CATWDGPNLYHPYYKKLF
J gene: TRGJ1/TRGJ2
V gene: TRGV4

CDR3 protein: CATWRWVYKKLF
J gene: TRGJ1/TRGJ2
V gene: TRGV8

CDR3 protein: CATWDGRRGSDWIKTF
J gene: TRGJP2
V gene: TRGV2

CDR3 protein: CATWDGPAYYKKLF
J gene: TRGJ1/TRGJ2
V gene: TRGV2

CDR3 protein: CALWEVHQLGKKIKVF
J gene: TRGJP
V gene: TRGV9

CDR3 protein: CATWDGWVYYKKLF
J gene: TRGJ1/TRGJ2
V gene: TRGV2

CDR3 protein: CALWEGPPGTTGWFKIF
J gene: TRGJP1
V gene: TRGV9

CDR3 protein: CATWDINYKKLF
J gene: TRGJ1/TRGJ2
V gene: TRGV4